This T cell receptor beta chain stems from a study of Ad26.COV2.S vaccination and SARS-CoV-2 variants (dated by TCRdb to the early 2020s). Study-wide context: The specificity and breadth of SARS-CoV-2-reactive T cell receptors after Ad26.COV2.S vaccination were assessed by TCRbeta repertoire sequencing. A total of 32 samples were included in the TCR-sequenced set, comprising around 19 Ad26.COV2.S vaccine recipients, 5 placebo recipients and 8 SARS-CoV-2 convalescent individuals.

The immunoSEQ Assay was the method used to sequence TCRbeta CDR3 regions. After extraction, genomic DNA underwent amplification by bias-controlled multiplex PCR, followed by high-throughput sequencing. The authors processed their data as follows. To quantify the absolute abundance of each unique TCRbeta CDR3 region, sequences were collapsed and filtered. T cell fraction was estimated by normalization of TCRbeta template counts to usable DNA, with usable DNA being measured through amplification of reference genes present in all nucleated cells. Repertoire TCRs were annotated as SARS-CoV-2-specific when V gene, CDR3 amino acid sequence and J gene were exactly matched to a known reactive TCR set. The reference SARS-CoV-2 TCR set was derived from MIRA and filtered for enrichment in COVID-19-positive ImmuneCODE repertoires, a step that removed public or cross-reactive TCRs. Using the MIRA antigens, annotated TCRs were further analysed by specific ORF or by position within an ORF. Breadth was defined as annotated unique rearrangements over total unique productive rearrangements; depth was the summed frequency of those rearrangements. Two-sided Wilcoxon rank-sum tests were applied when comparing TCR breadth between groups. TCRdb took this table from immuneACCESS and kept in-frame rearrangements with V and J called. Such tables lack part of the clones; where checked against another copy, unresolved V genes explain under half of the gap, and the rest is unexplained. V, J and clone size are taken as reported in that table, and D and trimming were inferred from the DNA itself. This sample holds around 94,000 clones; around 80% were observed only once. The ten largest clones capture around 16% of the sample.

The investigation overall reported the following: Substantial breadth of spike-specific CD8+ and CD4+ T cell responses was reported after vaccination. The authors noted that the TCR breadth and depth analyses may have underestimated total T cell responses. Comparable non-spike TCR breadth was observed between vaccine and placebo recipients, consistent with only spike being contained in the vaccine. Ad26.COV2.S recipients had higher spike-specific TCR breadth than placebo recipients (P = 0.0014).

Regarding this clone: Its antigen target is currently unknown. Base qualities are not provided; no much larger clone lies one nucleotide away.

This specimen's time point label, interpreted: individuals recovered from natural SARS-CoV-2 infection. V is pared back by 6 bases and J by 0 bases, with 8 bases lying between the germline termini. Sequences SGHRS (CDR1) and YFSETQ (CDR2) are obtained from the germline V gene. Measured from the cysteine to the phenylalanine, the CDR3 is 13 residues long. Only CDR3 DNA is held: 39 bases, read in frame from base 1. This receptor was obtained from a human donor who had recovered from COVID-19. This specimen consisted of peripheral blood, obtained after recovery from COVID-19. The chain couples TRBV5-1 to TRBJ2-3; the D segment could be TRBD2, given 6 matching bases. The CDR3 reads as follows: CASKEGSTDTQYF. The nucleotides are TGCGCCAGCAAGGAGGGGAGCACAGATACGCAGTATTTT.